This TCR beta chain was sequenced for a study of T cell responses to AZD1222 COVID-19 vaccine. The CDR3 is 14 residues long. V lost 7 bases, J lost 1 base, and 5 bases stayed unmatched. Looked up from germline, CDR1 is SQVTM and CDR2 is ANQGSEA. Some clones are missing from TCRdb's copy, which holds only in-frame ones; the method was immunoSEQ multiplex PCR. This sample has about 180,000 clones; around 90% occur once, and the top ten carry about 0.49%. This clone was seen once. Its matching antigen is unknown. Study-level points and caveats: A rise in Spike-specific TCR breadth and depth followed two AZD1222 doses. Of spike-specific TCRs, nearly half reportedly target regions left unmutated in variants.

The TCR sequence derives from an adult in good health. The chain is built from TRBV29-1 and TRBJ2-2, with 8 bases lining up with TRBD2. The material sequenced was peripheral blood, taken on day 0 of AZD1222 vaccination. The CDR3 region is CSALLAENTGELFF. CDR3 sequence (DNA): TGCAGCGCCCTACTAGCGGAGAACACCGGGGAGCTGTTTTTT.